What follows are 14 T cell receptor beta chains derived from one specimen sequenced in a study of shared clonotypes between healthy human individuals. Clones were read by immunoSEQ multiplex PCR, and TCRdb kept only the in-frame ones, dropping some. Among fewer than 600,000 clones listed, approximately 79% were seen once. Sequencing was done on a sample of PBMCs. All receptors derive from a woman aged 40 to 49 in good health. Some clones in this sample may be carry-over from other donors' samples.

V and J are TRBV28 and TRBJ2-7, with 7 bases fitting TRBD2. V shed 7 bases, J shed 9 bases, and the junction held 6 bases outside the gene matches. The CDR3 covers 11 residues. Germline V gene lookup returns CDR1 MDHEN and CDR2 SYDVKM. CDR3 in DNA: TGTGCCAGCAAGGCGGGAGTAGGGCAGTACTTC. This translates into CASKAGVGQYF.

Only one count was recorded for this clone. This chain uses TRBV5-1 with TRBJ2-1, with 7 bases matching TRBD1. CDR3 length: 15 residues. With V trimmed by 4 bases and J by 8 bases, 12 bases remained unmatched. From germline, CDR1 is SGHRS and CDR2 YFSETQ. CDR3 nucleotides: TGCGCCAGCAGCCCGCGGACAAGGGGGCAGGATGAGCAGTTCTTC. The encoded protein is CASSPRTRGQDEQFF.

The chain's CDR3 is CASSEAGGSSTDTQYF. CDR3 in DNA: TGTGCCAGCAGTGAAGCGGGGGGGTCTAGCACAGATACGCAGTATTTT. The genes are TRBV6-1 and TRBJ2-3; TRBD2 aligns across 7 bases. Germline CDR1 MNHNS, CDR2 SASEGT. Unmatched junction bases numbered 3, after V lost 0 bases and J lost 0 bases. The CDR3 is 16 residues long.

The chain couples TRBV5-1 to TRBJ2-3; 8 nucleotides match TRBD1. The CDR3 is 16 residues long. Germline V gene sequence: CDR1 SGHRS, CDR2 YFSETQ. V dropped 2 bases and J dropped 2; count of bases not matched to a gene: 7. CDR3 residues: CASSFGTGYHTDTQYF. The CDR3 nucleotides read TGCGCCAGCAGCTTTGGGACAGGCTACCACACAGATACGCAGTATTTT.

The V and J genes are TRBV18 and TRBJ1-1; D perhaps matches TRBD1 (6 bases). V lost 1 base to trimming and J lost 8 bases, with 14 bases between them. CDR1 is KGHSH, CDR2 LQKENI, per germline. The length of the CDR3 is 14 residues. CDR3 sequence (DNA): TGTGCCAGCTCACCACGGGAACAGGGAGCGGAAGCTTTCTTT. It specifies CASSPREQGAEAFF.

Concerning this clone: With only one base between it and a far larger clone, this is likely a read error. The chain is built from TRBV5-3 and TRBJ1-5; D remains unclear. TRBV5-3 is assigned to the ORF class and has an uncertain function. There are 13 residues in the CDR3. The chain's CDR3 is CARSLAQNQSQHF. CDR3 DNA: TGTGCCAGAAGCTTGGCGCAAAATCAGTCCCAGCATTTT.

The chain uses TRBV7-2 and TRBJ2-7, with 11 positions matching TRBD2. The CDR3 has 14 residues. The germline V gene has CDR1 SGHTA and CDR2 FQGNSA. V gave up 3 bases and J gave up 3 bases; unmatched junction bases: 1. This CDR3 reads CASSFLAGGYEQYF. The CDR3 region has the DNA TGTGCCAGCAGCTTCCTAGCGGGGGGCTACGAGCAGTACTTC.

The genes are TRBV18 and TRBJ2-1; D is perhaps TRBD2 (6 bases). V was cut by 3 bases and J by 3 bases, with 12 bases left in between. The CDR3 is 15 amino acids. Germline CDR1 KGHSH, CDR2 LQKENI. Here the CDR3 reads CASSPGTGNYNEQFF. DNA for the CDR3: TGTGCCAGCTCACCTGGGACTGGTAACTACAATGAGCAGTTCTTC.

V gene TRBV7-9 combines with J gene TRBJ1-2; 7 nucleotides agree with TRBD1. Germline lookup yields CDR1 SEHNR and CDR2 FQNEAQ (reference sequence). The length of the CDR3 is 15 residues. The V gene end was trimmed by 3 bases and the J gene end by 3 bases; junction bases not matched to a gene: 7. The CDR3 protein is CASSFPPGQHYGYTF. The DNA for the CDR3 is TGTGCCAGCAGCTTTCCTCCGGGACAGCACTATGGCTACACCTTC.

This clone was picked up a small number of times. The same CDR3 can be traced to other DNA sequences in this sample. The chain uses TRBV5-6 and TRBJ2-7, with 11 bases aligning to TRBD2. The length of the CDR3 is 15 residues. From germline, CDR1 is SGHDT and CDR2 YYEEEE. The junction had 5 bases not matched to a gene; V was cut back by 4 bases and J by 2 bases. The chain's CDR3 is CASSQLAGGTYEQYF. In DNA form, the CDR3 reads TGTGCCAGCAGCCAGCTAGCGGGAGGTACCTACGAGCAGTACTTC.

This clone has just one count. The genes are TRBV30 and TRBJ1-2; no clear D gene. CDR3 length: 15 residues. Looked up from germline, CDR1 is GTSNPN and CDR2 is SVGIG (reference sequence). V lost 0 bases and J 4 bases, leaving 15 bases between the germline ends. CDR3 DNA: TGTGCCTGGAGTGTGGGGTCAGGACCCGGCTATGGCTACACCTTC. Translating gives CAWSVGSGPGYGYTF. Together with reference TRBV30 and TRBJ1-2, the CDR3 gives the full variable domain: SQTIHQWPATLVQPVGSPLSLECTVEGTSNPNLYWYRQAAGRGLQLLFYSVGIGQISSEVPQNLSASRPQDRQFILSSKKLLLSDSGFYLCAWSVGSGPGYGYTFGSGTRLTVV.

The V gene is TRBV2, the J gene TRBJ2-2, with TRBD2 identical over 8 bases. V gave up 6 bases and J gave up 1 base; unmatched junction bases: 1. Per the germline V gene, CDR1 is SNHLY and CDR2 is FYNNEI. This CDR3 is 14 amino acids long. The CDR3 nucleotides read TGTGCCAGCAGGACTAGCGAGAACACCGGGGAGCTGTTTTTT. Protein: CASRTSENTGELFF. Full variable domain (missing parts from reference TRBV2 and TRBJ2-2): EPEVTQTPSHQVTQMGQEVILRCVPISNHLYFYWYRQILGQKVEFLVSFYNNEISEKSEIFDDQFSVERPDGSNFTLKIRSTKLEDSAMYFCASRTSENTGELFFGEGSRLTVL.

V and J are TRBV30 and TRBJ1-5; 10 nucleotides agree with TRBD1. Germline values: CDR1 GTSNPN, CDR2 SVGIG (reference sequence). CDR3 length equals 12 residues. The J segment lost 8 bases and the V segment lost 5 bases, leaving 3 bases of the junction unmatched. CDR3 DNA sequence: TGTGCCTGGGGGGGACAGGGGAAGCCCCAGCATTTT. Protein product: CAWGGQGKPQHF.

The chain links TRBV28 to TRBJ1-5; no reliable D call. Germline V gene data show CDR1 as MDHEN and CDR2 as SYDVKM. Trimming pared 4 bases from V and 4 bases from J, leaving 8 bases between. The CDR3 runs to 13 residues. For the CDR3, the DNA is TGTGCCAGCAGTTCCCAGTTGAATCAGCCCCAGCATTTT. It codes for CASSSQLNQPQHF. Full variable domain (missing parts from reference TRBV28 and TRBJ1-5): DVKVTQSSRYLVKRTGEKVFLECVQDMDHENMFWYRQDPGLGLRLIYFSYDVKMKEKGDIPEGYSVSREKKERFSLILESASTNQTSMYLCASSSQLNQPQHFGDGTRLSIL.